These 4 T cell receptor beta chains came from one sample sequenced in a study of T cell repertoires in aging, cancer and after chemotherapy. A mixed TRB-A/B primer pool amplified rearranged TRB by multiplex touch-down PCR. TCRdb called the multiplex PCR reads again in MiXCR, with one record for every CDR3 protein. The table lists more than 15,000 distinct CDR3 sequences, about 46% of them singletons. Peripheral blood genomic DNA, not sorted cells or RNA, was the template. Sequencing was carried out using blood. These receptors originate from a human donor in good health.

The chain links TRBV6-2 or TRBV6-3 to TRBJ2-1; TRBD2 aligns across 12 bases. The V gene end was trimmed by 6 bases and the J gene end by 10 bases; junction bases not matched to a gene: 7. This CDR3 is built from 14 residues. The germline V gene encodes CDR1 MNHEY and CDR2 SVGEGT. Here the CDR3 reads CASRLAGGPDEQFF. The CDR3 coding sequence is TGTGCCAGCAGGCTAGCGGGAGGGCCGGACGAGCAGTTCTTC.

This chain connects TRBV7-9 to TRBJ2-1; D remains ambiguous. Per germline, CDR1 SEHNR and CDR2 FQNEAQ (reference sequence). This CDR3 spans 15 amino acids. V was trimmed by 1 base and J by 10 bases, leaving 17 bases between them. The CDR3 bases are TGTGCCAGCAGCTTAGTACAGCCCACTGGATGGGAGCAGTTCTTC. The encoded protein is CASSLVQPTGWEQFF.

The V gene is TRBV7-6, the J gene TRBJ2-1, with 7 bases aligning to TRBD1. Germline assignment: CDR1 SGHVS and CDR2 FNYEAQ. This CDR3 is 16 amino acids long. V lost 5 bases, J lost 0 bases, and 7 bases stayed unmatched. The CDR3 DNA reads TGTGCCAGCAGCAAGACAGGGTCCAGCTCCTACAATGAGCAGTTCTTC. Translating gives CASSKTGSSSYNEQFF. The variable domain in full, with the rest retrieved from reference TRBV7-6 and TRBJ2-1, is GAGVSQSPRYKVTKRGQDVALRCDPISGHVSLYWYRQALGQGPEFLTYFNYEAQQDKSGLPNDRFSAERPEGSISTLTIQRTEQRDSAMYRCASSKTGSSSYNEQFFGPGTRLTVL.

This clonotype has a handful of counts. The chain carries TRBV6-1 and TRBJ2-7, with D perhaps TRBD1 (6 bases). Trimming removed 11 bases from V and 1 base from J, with 18 bases in between. CDR3 length: 14 amino acids. Germline CDR1 MNHNS, CDR2 SASEGT. CDR3 amino acids: CAGMSTGKSYEQYF. The CDR3 DNA is TGTGCCGGGATGTCGACAGGCAAATCCTACGAGCAGTACTTC.